The clone carrying this T cell receptor beta chain was seen only a few times. As yet, its antigen is unknown. The CDR3 is 15 amino acids. Trimming took 5 bases from V and 2 from J, leaving 15 bases between them. Germline V gives CDR1 MNHEY, CDR2 SVGEGT. These data belong to a study of T-cell memory formation after mild COVID-19. Turning to the study itself: TCR clusters largely stayed donor specific.

Study-level findings and limits: In second-wave clones peaking day 37, SARS-CoV-2 specificity remained unconfirmed.

TCRdb re-analysed the 5' RACE reads in MiXCR, keeping a single row per CDR3 protein. Among some 150,000 distinct CDR3 sequences listed, around 15% were seen once. Material for sequencing was PBMCs or a T cell subset sorted from them (not recorded which). The origin of this receptor is an adult woman who had mild COVID-19 (a few samples of this study predate the infection). Cell type and time point are not known. The V gene is TRBV6-2 or TRBV6-3, the J gene TRBJ1-1; D gene unclear. The DNA of the CDR3 is TGTGCCAGCAGTAATCCGACATCGTCCAACACTGAAGCTTTCTTT. As protein: CASSNPTSSNTEAFF.